This passage covers 20 T cell receptor beta chains from one sample sequenced in a study of T cell changes during pregnancy in multiple sclerosis (dated by TCRdb to 2018 to 2020). The library was obtained by the immunoSEQ multiplex PCR assay. The source is immuneACCESS, and TCRdb retained only in-frame sequences with V and J called. Part of the clones is not carried over; for the studies checked, unresolved V genes explain less than half of this, and the remainder is unexplained. This sample has about 50,000 clones in its table, and approximately 95% of those were observed once. In total, the top ten clones hold less than 0.4% of the sample. Sample: CD4+ T cells from peripheral blood mononuclear cells, taken in the third trimester of pregnancy. Receptor source: a female donor with multiple sclerosis, enrolled in a pregnancy study.

The chain employs TRBV7-9 and TRBJ2-7; D is undetermined. Germline V CDR1 and CDR2: SEHNR, FQNEAQ (reference sequence). The CDR3 is 15 amino acids. V lost 5 bases to trimming and J lost 5 bases, with 19 bases between them. CDR3 DNA sequence: TGTGCCAGCAGCCGCTCCGGATGGGCGAGAGACGAGCAGTACTTC. It encodes CASSRSGWARDEQYF. Combining the CDR3 with reference TRBV7-9 and TRBJ2-7 gives the whole variable domain DTGVSQNPRHKITKRGQNVTFRCDPISEHNRLYWYRQTLGQGPEFLTYFQNEAQLEKSRLLSDRFSAERPKGSFSTLEIQRTEQGDSAMYLCASSRSGWARDEQYFGPGTRLTVT.

The CDR3 region has the DNA TGTGCCAGTAGTATAGACCAGGGGAGTGGCTACACCTTC. The encoded protein is CASSIDQGSGYTF. The V and J genes are TRBV19 and TRBJ1-2; D is perhaps TRBD1 (6 bases). V was trimmed by 0 bases and J by 7 bases, leaving 9 bases between them. CDR3 length equals 13 residues. Per germline, CDR1 LNHDA and CDR2 SQIVND (reference sequence).

The CDR3 coding sequence is TGCGCCAGCAGCTTGGGCTTGCAGGGGCCACCTACTAACTATGGCTACACCTTC. Encoded protein: CASSLGLQGPPTNYGYTF. The rearrangement joins TRBV5-1 to TRBJ1-2, with a tentative D call TRBD1 (6 bases). Germline CDR1 and CDR2: SGHRS and YFSETQ. V was trimmed by 0 bases and J by 0 bases, leaving 18 bases between them. This CDR3 contains 18 residues.

The J gene is TRBJ2-1, the V gene TRBV11-3; 7 bases are shared with TRBD2. This CDR3 has 15 amino acids. The V gene's germline CDR1 is SGHNT and CDR2 YENEEA. Losses at the gene ends were 0 bases for V and 6 bases for J; bases not matched to a gene: 5. CDR3 residues: CASSLELSGANEQFF. In DNA form, the CDR3 reads TGTGCCAGCAGCTTAGAGTTAAGCGGGGCCAATGAGCAGTTCTTC. The entire variable domain, with the rest obtained from reference TRBV11-3 and TRBJ2-1, is as follows: EAGVVQSPRYKIIEKKQPVAFWCNPISGHNTLYWYLQNLGQGPELLIRYENEEAVDDSQLPKDRFSAERLKGVDSTLKIQPAELGDSAVYLCASSLELSGANEQFFGPGTRLTVL.

The V gene is TRBV18, the J gene TRBJ2-1, with TRBD2 matching over 13 bases. The V gene end was trimmed by 4 bases and the J gene end by 2 bases; junction bases not matched to a gene: 2. Germline lookup yields CDR1 KGHSH and CDR2 LQKENI. The CDR3 covers 16 residues. The CDR3 DNA reads TGTGCCAGCTCACTCGGACTAGCGGGGGCCTACAATGAGCAGTTCTTC. This sequence encodes CASSLGLAGAYNEQFF.

This rearrangement joins TRBV6-5 to TRBJ2-7, with 13 bases lining up with TRBD2. This CDR3 comprises 15 residues. Germline CDR1 and CDR2: MNHEY and SVGAGI. V was clipped by 6 bases and J by 4 bases; unmatched bases: 6. As DNA, the CDR3 is TGTGCCAGCAGCCACCGGGGACTAGCGGGGTACGAGCAGTACTTC. Its translation: CASSHRGLAGYEQYF.

The chain carries TRBV28 and TRBJ2-3; the match to TRBD2 covers 8 bases. Trimming took 5 bases from V and 6 from J; bases not matched to a gene: 7. The CDR3 extends over 14 amino acids. CDR1 is MDHEN and CDR2 is SYDVKM in the germline V gene. The DNA for the CDR3 is TGTGCCAGCAGTACTAGCGGCGCCCCCGATACGCAGTATTTT. Translating it yields CASSTSGAPDTQYF.

This clone appeared once. The CDR3 here is CASTLGTGALSPLHF. CDR3 bases: TGTGCCAGCACGTTAGGGACAGGGGCTTTGTCACCCCTCCACTTT. This chain joins TRBV7-8 and TRBJ1-6; 10 nucleotides align to TRBD1. Germline trimming cut 7 bases from V and 10 bases from J; bases unmatched to any gene: 10. The CDR3 spans 15 residues. In germline, CDR1 is SGHVS, CDR2 FQNEAQ.

Written as DNA, the CDR3 is TGTGCCAGCAGCTTATCTCTCTATGGCTACACCTTC. This codes for CASSLSLYGYTF. J is TRBJ1-2 and V is TRBV7-2; D not certain. V lost 2 bases and J 4 bases, leaving 5 bases between the germline ends. Germline V CDR1 and CDR2: SGHTA, FQGNSA. This CDR3 comprises 12 residues. Full variable domain (remainder filled in from reference TRBV7-2 and TRBJ1-2): GAGVSQSPSNKVTEKGKDVELRCDPISGHTALYWYRQSLGQGLEFLIYFQGNSAPDKSGLPSDRFSAERTGGSVSTLTIQRTQQEDSAVYLCASSLSLYGYTFGSGTRLTVV.

The V call is TRBV7-2, the J call TRBJ2-1; TRBD1 matches at 11 bases. This CDR3 is built from 16 residues. Trimming at V came to 4 bases and at J to 1 base, leaving 3 bases not matched to a gene. Germline lookup yields CDR1 SGHTA and CDR2 FQGNSA. The CDR3 is CASSSWDRGSYNEQFF. The CDR3 nucleotides are TGTGCCAGCAGCTCCTGGGACAGGGGGTCCTACAATGAGCAGTTCTTC.

CDR3 sequence reads: CASSPIGTGELFF. The CDR3 DNA reads TGTGCCAGCTCACCAATCGGCACCGGGGAGCTGTTTTTT. The chain combines TRBV18 with TRBJ2-2; the D is unclear. CDR3 length: 13 residues. Germline V gene data show CDR1 as KGHSH and CDR2 as LQKENI. Trimming removed 2 bases at V and 4 bases at J, with 5 bases between.

The chain employs TRBV19 and TRBJ1-3; D ambiguous. The germline V gene encodes CDR1 LNHDA and CDR2 SQIVND (reference sequence). The CDR3 sequence is 13 residues long. Trimming took off 6 bases at V and 0 bases at J, with 6 bases between the two ends. The CDR3 is CASRFRSGNTIYF. The CDR3 nucleotides are TGTGCCAGTAGATTTCGCTCTGGAAACACCATATATTTT.

The V call is TRBV9, the J call TRBJ1-1; D gene unclear. The CDR3 covers 14 residues. Germline V gene sequence: CDR1 SGDLS, CDR2 YYNGEE. Trimming took 2 bases from V and 2 from J, leaving 10 bases between them. DNA for the CDR3: TGTGCCAGCAGCGTCGAAACAGAAAACACTGAAGCTTTCTTT. Translating it yields CASSVETENTEAFF.

The rearrangement links TRBV27 to TRBJ1-4, with D possibly being TRBD1 (6 bases). V was cut by 3 bases and J by 4 bases, with 12 bases left in between. CDR1 MNHEY and CDR2 SMNVEV come from the germline V gene (reference sequence). The CDR3 has 15 amino acids. As DNA, the CDR3 is TGTGCCAGCAGTTTCACAGGGTCCCTTAATGAAAAACTGTTTTTT. Translation gives CASSFTGSLNEKLFF. The complete variable domain, with remaining parts taken from reference TRBV27 and TRBJ1-4, reads EAQVTQNPRYLITVTGKKLTVTCSQNMNHEYMSWYRQDPGLGLRQIYYSMNVEVTDKGDVPEGYKVSRKEKRNFPLILESPSPNQTSLYFCASSFTGSLNEKLFFGSGTQLSVL.

The chain joins TRBV9 to TRBJ2-3; 9 nucleotides agree with TRBD2. This CDR3 is built from 17 residues. The V gene end was trimmed by 4 bases and the J gene end by 3 bases; junction bases not matched to a gene: 12. Germline V lookup: CDR1 SGDLS, CDR2 YYNGEE. In DNA, the CDR3 is TGTGCCAGCAGCCCCCGGCTAGCGGGGCCGGGGACAGATACGCAGTATTTT. As protein: CASSPRLAGPGTDTQYF.

This clone showed up just once. This chain uses TRBV5-6 with TRBJ1-1; 11 positions match TRBD1. The germline CDR1 and CDR2 sequences are SGHDT and YYEEEE. V was pared by 1 base and J by 4 bases, with 6 bases of the junction left unmatched. The CDR3 has 16 amino acids. This CDR3 is CASSLLDRGLITEAFF. The CDR3 DNA reads TGTGCCAGCAGCTTGTTGGACAGGGGGCTAATCACTGAAGCTTTCTTT.

The chain combines TRBV7-9 with TRBJ1-2; 7 nucleotides agree with TRBD1. J lost 8 bases, V lost 0 bases, and 9 bases had no gene match. CDR3 size: 15 residues. Germline values: CDR1 SEHNR, CDR2 FQNEAQ (reference sequence). CDR3 sequence reads: CASSLADRDLLGYTF. In DNA, the CDR3 is TGTGCCAGCAGCTTAGCCGACAGGGACCTCCTCGGCTACACCTTC.

V is TRBV5-1 and J is TRBJ1-2; possibly TRBD1 for D (5 bases). The germline gives CDR1 SGHRS, CDR2 YFSETQ. The CDR3 totals 12 residues. V dropped 0 bases and J dropped 6 bases, with 6 bases sitting between them. This chain's CDR3 is CASSLEGNGYTF. The CDR3 nucleotides read TGCGCCAGCAGCTTGGAGGGGAATGGCTACACCTTC.

The CDR3 nucleotides are TGTGCCAGTAGTATACAGGGGACGGAGAATTCACCCCTCCACTTT. Translating it yields CASSIQGTENSPLHF. The genes are TRBV19 and TRBJ1-6, with D possibly TRBD1 on 6 matching bases. The V end lost 2 bases, the J end lost 7 bases, and 12 bases lay between the germline ends. CDR3 length: 15 residues. Germline assignment: CDR1 LNHDA and CDR2 SQIVND (reference sequence).

This chain uses TRBV7-3 with TRBJ2-7; D remains unclear. Per germline, CDR1 SGHTA and CDR2 FQGTGA. V lost 6 bases to trimming and J lost 5 bases, with 5 bases between them. This CDR3 comprises 10 residues. The DNA of the CDR3 is TGTGCCAGCAGTACAAACGAGCAGTACTTC. Protein: CASSTNEQYF.